This T cell receptor (beta chain) derives from a study of blood T cell repertoires in COVID-19. Original analysis: How many nucleated cells were present was estimated from reference gene primer amplification. Profiling relied on immunoSEQ multiplex PCR, and the TCRdb table lists in-frame clones only, not all of them. V and J calls plus clone size are reproduced from that table; the DNA served to infer D and trimming. The sample holds about 250,000 clones, roughly nine tenths seen once. Participant ages covered about 18 to 89 years across about two dozen US areas. This clone was picked up a small number of times. The CDR3 runs 17 residues. Germline V gives CDR1 KGHSH, CDR2 LQKENI. The ends were cut back, 2 bases at V and 1 base at J, with 17 bases in the middle.

Source material: PBMCs or T cells enriched from blood (not recorded which). The sequence was obtained from a woman in her 30s with acute COVID-19. V usage is TRBV18 and J usage is TRBJ1-2, with D possibly being TRBD1 (5 bases). CDR3 DNA sequence: TGTGCCAGCTCACCAACCCCCCCGCAGGGTGGTAACTATGGCTACACCTTC. This gives the protein CASSPTPPQGGNYGYTF.